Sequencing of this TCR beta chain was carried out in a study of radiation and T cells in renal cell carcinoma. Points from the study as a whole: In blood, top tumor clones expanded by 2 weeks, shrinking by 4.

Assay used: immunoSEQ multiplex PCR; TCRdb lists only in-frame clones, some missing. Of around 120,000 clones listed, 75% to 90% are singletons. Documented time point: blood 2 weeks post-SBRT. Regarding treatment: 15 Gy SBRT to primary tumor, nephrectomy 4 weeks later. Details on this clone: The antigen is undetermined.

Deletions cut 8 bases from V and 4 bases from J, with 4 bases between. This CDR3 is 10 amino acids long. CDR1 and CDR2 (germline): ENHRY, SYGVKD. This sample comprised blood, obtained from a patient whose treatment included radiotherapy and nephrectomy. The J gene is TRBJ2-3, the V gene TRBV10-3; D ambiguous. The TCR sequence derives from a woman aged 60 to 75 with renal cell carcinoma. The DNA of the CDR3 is TGTGCCATCTTGGCAGATACGCAGTATTTT. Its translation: CAILADTQYF.